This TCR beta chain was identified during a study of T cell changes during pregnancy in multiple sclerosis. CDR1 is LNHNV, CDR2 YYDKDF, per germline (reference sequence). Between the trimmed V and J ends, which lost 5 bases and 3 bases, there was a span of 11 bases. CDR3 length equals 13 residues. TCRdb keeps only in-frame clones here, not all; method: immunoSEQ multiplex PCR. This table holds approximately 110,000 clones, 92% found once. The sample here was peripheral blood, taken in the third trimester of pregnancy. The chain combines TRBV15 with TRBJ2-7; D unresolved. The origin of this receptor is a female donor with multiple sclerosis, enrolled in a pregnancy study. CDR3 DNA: TGTGCCACCAGCCGACATACCTTCTACGAGCAGTACTTC. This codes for CATSRHTFYEQYF.